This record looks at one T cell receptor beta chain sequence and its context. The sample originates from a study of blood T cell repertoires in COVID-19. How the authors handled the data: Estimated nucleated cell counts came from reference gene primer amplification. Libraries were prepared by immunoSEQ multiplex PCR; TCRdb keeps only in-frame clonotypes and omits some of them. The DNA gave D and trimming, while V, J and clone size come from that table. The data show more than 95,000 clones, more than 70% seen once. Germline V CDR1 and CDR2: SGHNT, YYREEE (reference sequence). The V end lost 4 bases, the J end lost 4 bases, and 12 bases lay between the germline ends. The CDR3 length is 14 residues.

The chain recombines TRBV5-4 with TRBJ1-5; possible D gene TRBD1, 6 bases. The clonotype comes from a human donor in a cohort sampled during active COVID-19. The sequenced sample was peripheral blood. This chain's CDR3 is CASSQDRGNQPQHF. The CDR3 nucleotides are TGTGCCAGCAGCCAGGACAGAGGGAATCAGCCCCAGCATTTT.